This T cell receptor beta chain came from a study of T-cell reconstitution after alpha-beta-depleted transplantation in children. The authors prepared the TCRbeta library with unique molecular identifiers. MiXCR was run by TCRdb on the PCR reads, yielding one entry per CDR3 protein. The sample has 440,000 or so distinct CDR3 sequences; approximately 41% are singletons. Germline V lookup: CDR1 SGHRS, CDR2 YFSETQ. This CDR3 contains 16 residues. V lost 0 bases to trimming and J lost 6 bases, with 17 bases between them. Broader study findings: The main origin of T-cell counts and diversity one year after transplant was newly produced T cells. The origin of high day-60 TCRbeta diversity in some patients lay in surviving recipient T cells and thymic progenitors. There were reportedly several hundred expanded graft clones from which alpha-beta T cells came about two months after transplant.

This clonotype was seen a few times. Its matching antigen is unknown. The clonotype was recovered from a girl aged 2 to 10 with aplastic anemia, due to receive a stem cell transplant. The input for sequencing was PBMCs, taken before TCRalphabeta/CD19-depleted stem cell transplant. The genes are TRBV5-1 and TRBJ2-3, with TRBD2 as a possible D gene (6 bases). The CDR3 protein is CASSLDSGTLGDTQYF. The DNA of the CDR3 is TGCGCCAGCAGCTTGGATAGCGGAACCTTAGGGGATACGCAGTATTTT.